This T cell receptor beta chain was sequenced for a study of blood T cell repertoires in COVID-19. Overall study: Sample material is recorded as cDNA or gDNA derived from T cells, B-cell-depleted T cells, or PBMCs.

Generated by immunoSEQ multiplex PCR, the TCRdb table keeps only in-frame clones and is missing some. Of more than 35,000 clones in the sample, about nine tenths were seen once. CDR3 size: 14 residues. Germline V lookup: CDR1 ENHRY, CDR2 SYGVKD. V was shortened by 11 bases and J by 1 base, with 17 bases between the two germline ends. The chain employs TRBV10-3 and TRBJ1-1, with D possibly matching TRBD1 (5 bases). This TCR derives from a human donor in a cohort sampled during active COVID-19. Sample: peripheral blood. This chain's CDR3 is CAGKPTASNTEAFF. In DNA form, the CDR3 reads TGTGCCGGTAAACCGACAGCCTCGAACACTGAAGCTTTCTTT.